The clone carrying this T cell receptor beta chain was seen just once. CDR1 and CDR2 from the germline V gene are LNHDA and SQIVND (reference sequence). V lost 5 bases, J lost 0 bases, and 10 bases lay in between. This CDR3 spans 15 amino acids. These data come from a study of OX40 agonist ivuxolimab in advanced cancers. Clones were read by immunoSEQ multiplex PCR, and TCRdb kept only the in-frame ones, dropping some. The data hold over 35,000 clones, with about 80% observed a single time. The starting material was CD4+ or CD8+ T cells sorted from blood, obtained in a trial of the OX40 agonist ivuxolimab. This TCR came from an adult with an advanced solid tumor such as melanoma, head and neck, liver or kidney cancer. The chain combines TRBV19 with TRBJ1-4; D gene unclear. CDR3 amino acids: CASSPDGATNEKLFF. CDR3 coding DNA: TGTGCCAGTAGTCCAGACGGTGCAACTAATGAAAAACTGTTTTTT.